The T cell receptor (beta chain) under discussion was sequenced for a study of cytomegalovirus exposure and HLA in healthy donors. The wider study: The 120 validation repertoires, a later analysis reported, used the same platform as the approximately 730 repertoires from the first cohort.

The CDR3 runs 13 residues. Losses at the gene ends were 5 bases for V and 2 bases for J; bases not matched to a gene: 0. Germline V CDR1 and CDR2: SQVTM, ANQGSEA. The table came from immunoSEQ multiplex PCR; TCRdb's copy has only in-frame clones and leaves some out. The sample has 130,000 to 150,000 clones, roughly 88% seen once. Sample: PBMCs. The sequence came from a woman in her late teens or twenties in good health and CMV-seropositive. The rearrangement uses TRBV29-1 and TRBJ2-6, with 7 bases matching TRBD1. CDR3 DNA sequence: TGCAGCGTTCAGGGGGCTGGGGCCAACGTCCTGACTTTC. It is translated as CSVQGAGANVLTF.